Included here is one TCR beta chain sequence, with context. Its matching antigen is unknown. The PCR contained 60 Vbeta and 13 Jbeta primers. Profiling relied on immunoSEQ multiplex PCR, and the TCRdb table lists in-frame clones only, not all of them. The table records about 130,000 clones, 80% to 90% of them present only once. The data derive from a study of cytomegalovirus exposure and HLA in healthy donors. Germline CDR1 reads MNHNS; CDR2 reads SASEGT. The CDR3 contains 11 residues. With 7 bases removed from V and 2 bases from J, the gap between germline ends came to 6 bases. Whole-study results and caveats: In a later analysis, CMV-associated beta chains were mostly HLA-associated, it appeared.

Sequencing was done on a sample of PBMCs. The chain is built from TRBV6-1 and TRBJ2-7; D call uncertain. The clonotype originates from a woman aged 25 to 45 in good health and CMV-seronegative. CDR3 in DNA: TGTGCCAGCACCAGGACCTACGAGCAGTACTTC. This sequence encodes CASTRTYEQYF.